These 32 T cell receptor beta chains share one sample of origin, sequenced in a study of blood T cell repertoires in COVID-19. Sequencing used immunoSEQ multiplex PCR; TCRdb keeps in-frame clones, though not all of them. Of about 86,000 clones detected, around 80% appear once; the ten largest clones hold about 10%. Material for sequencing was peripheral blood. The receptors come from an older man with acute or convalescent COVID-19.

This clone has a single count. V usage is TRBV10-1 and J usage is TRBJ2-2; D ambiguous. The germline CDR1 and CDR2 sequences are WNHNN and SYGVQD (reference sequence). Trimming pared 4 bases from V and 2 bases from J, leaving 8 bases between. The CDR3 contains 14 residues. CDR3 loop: CASSVTANTGELFF. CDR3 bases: TGCGCCAGCAGTGTTACAGCTAACACCGGGGAGCTGTTTTTT.

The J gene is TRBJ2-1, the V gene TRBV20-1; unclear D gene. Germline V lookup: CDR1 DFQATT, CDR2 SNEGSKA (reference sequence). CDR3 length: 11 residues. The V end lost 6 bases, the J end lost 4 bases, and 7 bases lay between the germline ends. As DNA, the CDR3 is TGCAGTGCCCAGATTTACAATGAGCAGTTCTTC. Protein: CSAQIYNEQFF.

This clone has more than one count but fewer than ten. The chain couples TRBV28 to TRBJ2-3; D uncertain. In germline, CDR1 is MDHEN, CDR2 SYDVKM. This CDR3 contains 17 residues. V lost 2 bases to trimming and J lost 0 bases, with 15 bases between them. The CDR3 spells CASSLTPRSFSTDTQYF. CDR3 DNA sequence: TGTGCCAGCAGTTTAACCCCCAGGTCATTTAGCACAGATACGCAGTATTTT.

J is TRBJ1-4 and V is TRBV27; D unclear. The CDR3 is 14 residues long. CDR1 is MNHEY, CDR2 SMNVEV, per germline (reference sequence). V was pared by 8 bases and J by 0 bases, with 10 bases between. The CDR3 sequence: CASGPISTNEKLFF. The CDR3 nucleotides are TGTGCCAGCGGCCCCATTTCAACTAATGAAAAACTGTTTTTT.

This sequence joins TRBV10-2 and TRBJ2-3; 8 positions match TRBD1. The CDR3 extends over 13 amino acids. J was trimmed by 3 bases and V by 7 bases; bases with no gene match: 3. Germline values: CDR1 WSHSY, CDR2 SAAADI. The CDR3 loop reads CASNGQGTDTQYF. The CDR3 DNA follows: TGCGCCAGCAACGGACAGGGTACAGATACGCAGTATTTT.

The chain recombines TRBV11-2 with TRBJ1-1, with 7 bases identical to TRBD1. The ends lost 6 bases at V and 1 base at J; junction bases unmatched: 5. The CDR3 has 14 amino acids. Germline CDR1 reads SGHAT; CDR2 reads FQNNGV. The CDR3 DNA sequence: TGTGCCAGCAGGCTGACAGGGAGGAACACTGAAGCTTTCTTT. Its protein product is CASRLTGRNTEAFF.

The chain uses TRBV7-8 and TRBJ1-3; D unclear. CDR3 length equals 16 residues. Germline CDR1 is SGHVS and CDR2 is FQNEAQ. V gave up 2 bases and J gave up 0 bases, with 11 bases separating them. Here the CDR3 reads CASSLSFLRSGNTIYF. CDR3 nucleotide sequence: TGTGCCAGCAGCTTATCGTTTCTTCGCTCTGGAAACACCATATATTTT.

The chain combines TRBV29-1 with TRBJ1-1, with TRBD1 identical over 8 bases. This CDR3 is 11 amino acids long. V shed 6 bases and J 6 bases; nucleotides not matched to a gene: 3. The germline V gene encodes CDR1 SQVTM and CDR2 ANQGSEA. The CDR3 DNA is TGCAGCGTGGGGGGACAGGCTGAAGCTTTCTTT. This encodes CSVGGQAEAFF.

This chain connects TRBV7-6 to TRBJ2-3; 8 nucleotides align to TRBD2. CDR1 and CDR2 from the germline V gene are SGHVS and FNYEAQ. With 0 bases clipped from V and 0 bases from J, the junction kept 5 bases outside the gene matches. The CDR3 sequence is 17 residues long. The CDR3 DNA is TGTGCCAGCAGCTTAGCTGCGGGGGGCCATAGCACAGATACGCAGTATTTT. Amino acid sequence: CASSLAAGGHSTDTQYF.

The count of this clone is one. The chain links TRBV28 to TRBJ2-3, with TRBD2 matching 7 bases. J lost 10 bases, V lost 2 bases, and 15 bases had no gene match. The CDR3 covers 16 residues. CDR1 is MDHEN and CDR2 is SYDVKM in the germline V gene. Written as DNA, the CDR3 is TGTGCCAGCAGTTTAGTCGGGGGGACCACAGACGGTGCGCAGTATTTT. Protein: CASSLVGGTTDGAQYF.

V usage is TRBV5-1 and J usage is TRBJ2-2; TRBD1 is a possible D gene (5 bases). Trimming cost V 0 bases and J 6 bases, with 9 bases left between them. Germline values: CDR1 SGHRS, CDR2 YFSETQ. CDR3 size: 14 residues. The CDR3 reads CASSLGSGSGELFF. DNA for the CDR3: TGCGCCAGCAGCTTGGGTTCAGGGTCCGGGGAGCTGTTTTTT.

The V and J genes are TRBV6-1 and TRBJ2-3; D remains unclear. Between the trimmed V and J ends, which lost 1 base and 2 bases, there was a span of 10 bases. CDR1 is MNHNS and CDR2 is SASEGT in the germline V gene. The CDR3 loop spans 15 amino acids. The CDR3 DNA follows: TGTGCCAGCAGTGAAGGGTGGCTTTCCACAGATACGCAGTATTTT. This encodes CASSEGWLSTDTQYF.

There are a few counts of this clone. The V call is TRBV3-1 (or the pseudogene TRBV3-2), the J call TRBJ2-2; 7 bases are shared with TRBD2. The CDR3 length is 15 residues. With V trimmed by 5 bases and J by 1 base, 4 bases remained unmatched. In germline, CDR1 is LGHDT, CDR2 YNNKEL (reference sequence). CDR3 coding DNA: TGTGCCAGCAGCGAGCTAGCGGAGAACACCGGGGAGCTGTTTTTT. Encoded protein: CASSELAENTGELFF.

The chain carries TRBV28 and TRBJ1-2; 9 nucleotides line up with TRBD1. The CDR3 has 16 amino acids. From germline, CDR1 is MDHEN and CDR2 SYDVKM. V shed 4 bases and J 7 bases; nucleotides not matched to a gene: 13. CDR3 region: CASSSGTGLIIRGYTF. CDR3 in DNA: TGTGCCAGCAGTTCGGGGACAGGGCTAATTATTCGTGGCTACACCTTC.

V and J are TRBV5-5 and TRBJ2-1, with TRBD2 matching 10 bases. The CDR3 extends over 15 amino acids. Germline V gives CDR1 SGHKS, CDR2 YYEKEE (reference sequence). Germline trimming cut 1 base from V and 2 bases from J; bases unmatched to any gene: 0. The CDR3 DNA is TGTGCCAGCAGCTTGAGCGGGGGGGCCTACAATGAGCAGTTCTTC. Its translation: CASSLSGGAYNEQFF.

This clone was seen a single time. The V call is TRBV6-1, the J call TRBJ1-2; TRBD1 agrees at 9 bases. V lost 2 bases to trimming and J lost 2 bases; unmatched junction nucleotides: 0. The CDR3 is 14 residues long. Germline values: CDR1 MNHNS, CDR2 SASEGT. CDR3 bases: TGTGCCAGCAGTGAAACAGGGGGCAACTATGGCTACACCTTC. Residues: CASSETGGNYGYTF.

The CDR3 reads CASSVEVGTAKNYNEQFF. CDR3 nucleotides: TGTGCCAGCAGCGTAGAGGTTGGGACAGCGAAAAACTACAATGAGCAGTTCTTC. V and J are TRBV9 and TRBJ2-1; 7 positions agree with TRBD1. Germline CDR1 and CDR2: SGDLS and YYNGEE. CDR3 length: 18 residues. Trimming at V came to 0 bases and at J to 3 bases, leaving 12 bases not matched to a gene.

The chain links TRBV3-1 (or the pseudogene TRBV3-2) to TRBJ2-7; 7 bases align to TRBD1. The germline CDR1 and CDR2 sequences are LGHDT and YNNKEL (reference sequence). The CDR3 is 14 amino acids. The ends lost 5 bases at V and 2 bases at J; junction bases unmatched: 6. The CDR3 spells CASSIGQDPYEQYV. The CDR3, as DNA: TGTGCCAGCAGCATCGGACAGGACCCCTACGAGCAGTACGTC.

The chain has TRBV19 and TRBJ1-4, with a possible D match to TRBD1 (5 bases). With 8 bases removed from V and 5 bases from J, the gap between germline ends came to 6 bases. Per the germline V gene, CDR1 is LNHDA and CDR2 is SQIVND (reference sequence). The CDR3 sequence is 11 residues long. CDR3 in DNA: TGTGCCAGTCACAGGAATGAAAAACTGTTTTTT. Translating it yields CASHRNEKLFF.

CDR3 in amino acids: CASSFIAGGLSEQFF. The CDR3 nucleotides read TGTGCCAGCAGCTTTATAGCGGGGGGGCTGAGTGAGCAGTTCTTC. The V call is TRBV5-4, the J call TRBJ2-1; TRBD2 aligns across 11 bases. CDR1 is SGHNT, CDR2 YYREEE, per germline (reference sequence). V was pared by 2 bases and J by 9 bases, with 7 bases of the junction left unmatched. The CDR3 contains 15 residues. Complete variable domain (other parts from reference TRBV5-4 and TRBJ2-1): ETGVTQSPTHLIKTRGQQVTLRCSSQSGHNTVSWYQQALGQGPQFIFQYYREEENGRGNFPPRFSGLQFPNYSSELNVNALELDDSALYLCASSFIAGGLSEQFFGPGTRLTVL.

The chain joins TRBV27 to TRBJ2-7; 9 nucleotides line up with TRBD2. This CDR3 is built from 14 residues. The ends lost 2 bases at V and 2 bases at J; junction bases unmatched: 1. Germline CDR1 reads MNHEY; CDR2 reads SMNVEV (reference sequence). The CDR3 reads CASSLAGGAYEQYV. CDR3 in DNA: TGTGCCAGCAGTTTAGCGGGGGGGGCCTACGAGCAGTACGTC.

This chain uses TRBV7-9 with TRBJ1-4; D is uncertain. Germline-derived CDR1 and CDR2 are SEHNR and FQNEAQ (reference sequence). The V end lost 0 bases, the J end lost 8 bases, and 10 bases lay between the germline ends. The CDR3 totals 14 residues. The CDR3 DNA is TGTGCCAGCAGCTTAGCGTACGGGGAAGAAAAACTGTTTTTT. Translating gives CASSLAYGEEKLFF.

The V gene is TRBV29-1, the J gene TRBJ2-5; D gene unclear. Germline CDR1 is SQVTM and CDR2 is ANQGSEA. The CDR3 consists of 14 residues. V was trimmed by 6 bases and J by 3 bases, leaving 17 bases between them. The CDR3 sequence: CSVELRRSEETQYF. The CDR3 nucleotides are TGCAGCGTGGAACTCCGCAGGTCGGAAGAGACCCAGTACTTC.

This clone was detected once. CDR3 coding DNA: TGCGCCAGCAGCTTGACAGGGAAGGGTGGGAACACTGAAGCTTTCTTT. Translating it yields CASSLTGKGGNTEAFF. V gene TRBV5-1 combines with J gene TRBJ1-1; a weak D match, TRBD1 (6 bases). CDR3 length equals 16 residues. CDR1 is SGHRS, CDR2 YFSETQ, per germline. Between the trimmed V and J ends, which lost 1 base and 1 base, there was a span of 14 bases.

The CDR3 loop reads CASSPQVGNGNGYTF. CDR3 bases: TGTGCCAGCTCACCACAAGTCGGGAACGGGAATGGCTACACCTTC. The V call is TRBV18, the J call TRBJ1-2; D is undetermined. Looked up from germline, CDR1 is KGHSH and CDR2 is LQKENI. V was shortened by 1 base and J by 6 bases, with 15 bases between the two germline ends. The CDR3 length is 15 residues. Filled out from reference TRBV18 and TRBJ1-2, the complete variable domain reads NAGVMQNPRHLVRRRGQEARLRCSPMKGHSHVYWYRQLPEEGLKFMVYLQKENIIDESGMPKERFSAEFPKEGPSILRIQQVVRGDSAAYFCASSPQVGNGNGYTFGSGTRLTVV.

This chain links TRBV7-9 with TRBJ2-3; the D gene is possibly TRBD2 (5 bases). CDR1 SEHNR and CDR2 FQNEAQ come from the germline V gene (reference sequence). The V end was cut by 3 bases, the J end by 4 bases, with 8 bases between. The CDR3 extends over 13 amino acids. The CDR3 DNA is TGTGCCAGCAGCTTGAGGGCGGCAGATACGCAGTATTTT. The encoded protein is CASSLRAADTQYF.

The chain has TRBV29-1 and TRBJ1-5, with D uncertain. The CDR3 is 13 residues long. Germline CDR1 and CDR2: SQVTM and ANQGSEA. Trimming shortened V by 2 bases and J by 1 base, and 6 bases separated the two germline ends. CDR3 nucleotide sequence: TGCAGCGTTGAAATGGGCAGCAATCAGCCCCAGCATTTT. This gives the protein CSVEMGSNQPQHF.

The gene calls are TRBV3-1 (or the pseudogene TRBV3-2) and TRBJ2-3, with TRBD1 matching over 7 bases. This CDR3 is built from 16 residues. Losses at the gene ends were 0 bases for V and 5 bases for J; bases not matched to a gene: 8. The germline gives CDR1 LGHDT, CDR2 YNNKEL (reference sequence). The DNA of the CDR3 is TGTGCCAGCAGCCAAGATGAGGGGGCGTTGATAGATACGCAGTATTTT. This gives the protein CASSQDEGALIDTQYF.

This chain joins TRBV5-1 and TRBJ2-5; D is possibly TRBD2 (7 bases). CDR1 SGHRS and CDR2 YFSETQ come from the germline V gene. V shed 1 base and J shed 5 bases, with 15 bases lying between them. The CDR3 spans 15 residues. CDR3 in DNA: TGCGCCAGCAGCTTGACTCGGGGGGCCGGGGAGACCCAGTACTTC. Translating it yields CASSLTRGAGETQYF.

The CDR3 DNA reads as TGTGCCAGCAGTGAACGGGACACCTCTAACTATGGCTACACCTTC. It translates to CASSERDTSNYGYTF. V and J are TRBV2 and TRBJ1-2; possibly TRBD1 for D (6 bases). Looked up from germline, CDR1 is SNHLY and CDR2 is FYNNEI. Trimming took off 2 bases at V and 0 bases at J, with 10 bases between the two ends. The CDR3 contains 15 residues.

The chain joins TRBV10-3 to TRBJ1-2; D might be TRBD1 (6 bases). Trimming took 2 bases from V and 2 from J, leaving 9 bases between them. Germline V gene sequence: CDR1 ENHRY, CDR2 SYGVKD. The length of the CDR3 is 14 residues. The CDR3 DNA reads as TGTGCCATCAGTGAGCGGGACACAAACTATGGCTACACCTTC. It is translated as CAISERDTNYGYTF.

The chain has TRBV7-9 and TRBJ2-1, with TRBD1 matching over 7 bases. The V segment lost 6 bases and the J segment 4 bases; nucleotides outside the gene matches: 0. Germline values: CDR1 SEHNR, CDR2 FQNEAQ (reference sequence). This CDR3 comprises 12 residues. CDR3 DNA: TGTGCCAGCAGGGGACAGTACAATGAGCAGTTCTTC. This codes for CASRGQYNEQFF.